These T cell receptor beta chains were read from a single sample in a study of shared clonotypes between healthy human individuals. The repertoire was sequenced with immunoSEQ multiplex PCR; TCRdb's copy has only in-frame clones and lacks some. The sample records 2 million to 2.5 million clones, around 95% being singletons. The sequencing input was naive CD4+ T cells sorted from blood. The receptors stem from a man between 18 and 35 years old in good health. Both conserved end residues are part of each CDR3. The order of the fields is CDR3 protein, CDR3 DNA, D gene, clone size, J gene, V gene. The D gene is left open where the match is weak. Only some rows state a clone size, as once, few, many or a class for expanded clones.

cdr3_aa: CASSLVVGSAGNEQFF
cdr3_nt: TGTGCCAGCAGCTTAGTGGTTGGCTCAGCGGGCAATGAGCAGTTCTTC
d_call: -
clone_size: -
j_call: TRBJ2-1
v_call: TRBV7-2

cdr3_aa: CASSARGRNTEAFF
cdr3_nt: TGCGCCAGCAGCGCCAGGGGTAGGAACACTGAAGCTTTCTTT
d_call: -
clone_size: few
j_call: TRBJ1-1
v_call: TRBV5-1

cdr3_aa: CASSLGLAGGTDTQYF
cdr3_nt: TGTGCCAGCAGCTTAGGGTTAGCGGGGGGCACAGATACGCAGTATTTT
d_call: TRBD2
clone_size: -
j_call: TRBJ2-3
v_call: TRBV7-2

cdr3_aa: CASRHTDGQYNEQFF
cdr3_nt: TGTGCCAGCAGACACACTGATGGCCAATACAATGAGCAGTTCTTC
d_call: -
clone_size: -
j_call: TRBJ2-1
v_call: TRBV7-9

cdr3_aa: CASSLYDRYQETQYF
cdr3_nt: TGCGCCAGCAGCTTATATGACAGGTACCAAGAGACCCAGTACTTC
d_call: -
clone_size: -
j_call: TRBJ2-5
v_call: TRBV5-1

cdr3_aa: CASSLAGGSPDRKQYF
cdr3_nt: TGCGCCAGCAGCTTGGCCGGAGGCAGCCCCGATCGGAAGCAGTACTTC
d_call: -
clone_size: -
j_call: TRBJ2-7
v_call: TRBV5-1

cdr3_aa: CASSLPGGLYEQYF
cdr3_nt: TGCGCCAGCAGCTTGCCAGGGGGACTCTACGAGCAGTACTTC
d_call: -
clone_size: -
j_call: TRBJ2-7
v_call: TRBV5-1

cdr3_aa: CASRLSSYNEQFF
cdr3_nt: TGTGCCAGCAGGCTCAGCTCCTACAATGAGCAGTTCTTC
d_call: -
clone_size: -
j_call: TRBJ2-1
v_call: TRBV6-1

cdr3_aa: CASSTQGLGAHGYTF
cdr3_nt: TGTGCCAGCAGCACCCAAGGCCTGGGGGCTCACGGCTACACCTTC
d_call: -
clone_size: -
j_call: TRBJ1-2
v_call: TRBV7-9

cdr3_aa: CASSPPGSYNEQFF
cdr3_nt: TGCGCCAGCAGCCCTCCGGGGTCCTACAATGAGCAGTTCTTC
d_call: -
clone_size: -
j_call: TRBJ2-1
v_call: TRBV5-1

cdr3_aa: CASGGGKNIQYF
cdr3_nt: TGTGCTAGTGGGGGAGGGAAAAACATTCAGTACTTC
d_call: TRBD2
clone_size: -
j_call: TRBJ2-4
v_call: TRBV12-5

cdr3_aa: CASGGQGLYEQYF
cdr3_nt: TGTGCCAGCGGGGGACAGGGCCTCTACGAGCAGTACTTC
d_call: TRBD1
clone_size: -
j_call: TRBJ2-7
v_call: TRBV6-1

cdr3_aa: CASSSSGTYNEQFF
cdr3_nt: TGTGCCAGCAGCTCCTCTGGAACCTACAATGAGCAGTTCTTC
d_call: -
clone_size: -
j_call: TRBJ2-1
v_call: TRBV6-6

cdr3_aa: CASSPTGIGSNQPQHF
cdr3_nt: TGTGCCAGCAGCCCCACGGGGATTGGGAGCAATCAGCCCCAGCATTTT
d_call: -
clone_size: -
j_call: TRBJ1-5
v_call: TRBV7-2

cdr3_aa: CASSPRPGLRYGYTF
cdr3_nt: TGCGCCAGCAGTCCGCGACCGGGACTACGTTATGGCTACACCTTC
d_call: -
clone_size: -
j_call: TRBJ1-2
v_call: TRBV23-1

cdr3_aa: CASRPPGTEAFF
cdr3_nt: TGTGCCAGCAGACCCCCAGGCACTGAAGCTTTCTTT
d_call: -
clone_size: -
j_call: TRBJ1-1
v_call: TRBV28

cdr3_aa: CASSQDGGSYEQYF
cdr3_nt: TGCGCCAGCAGCCAAGATGGAGGCTCCTACGAGCAGTACTTC
d_call: -
clone_size: once
j_call: TRBJ2-7
v_call: TRBV4-3

cdr3_aa: CASSAQTSGGVANEQFF
cdr3_nt: TGTGCCAGCAGCGCTCAGACTAGCGGGGGAGTTGCAAATGAGCAGTTCTTC
d_call: TRBD2
clone_size: -
j_call: TRBJ2-1
v_call: TRBV6-4

cdr3_aa: CASSPGLSNEQFF
cdr3_nt: TGTGCCAGCAGCCCGGGACTTTCCAATGAGCAGTTCTTC
d_call: -
clone_size: -
j_call: TRBJ2-1
v_call: TRBV6-5

cdr3_aa: CASGNQLEYEQYF
cdr3_nt: TGTGCCAGCGGAAACCAACTGGAATACGAGCAGTACTTC
d_call: -
clone_size: -
j_call: TRBJ2-7
v_call: TRBV28

cdr3_aa: CASSLKGEKLFF
cdr3_nt: TGTGCCAGCAGCTTAAAGGGTGAAAAACTGTTTTTT
d_call: -
clone_size: -
j_call: TRBJ1-4
v_call: TRBV7-9

cdr3_aa: CASRSISGPDNSPLHF
cdr3_nt: TGCGCCAGCAGGTCTATCTCGGGGCCCGATAATTCACCCCTCCACTTT
d_call: -
clone_size: -
j_call: TRBJ1-6
v_call: TRBV4-1

cdr3_aa: CASSESDRGTDTQYF
cdr3_nt: TGCGCCAGCAGTGAGTCGGATAGAGGCACAGATACGCAGTATTTT
d_call: -
clone_size: -
j_call: TRBJ2-3
v_call: TRBV10-1

cdr3_aa: CASSPLGGSNEQFF
cdr3_nt: TGCGCCAGCAGCCCGCTGGGTGGGAGTAATGAGCAGTTCTTC
d_call: -
clone_size: -
j_call: TRBJ2-1
v_call: TRBV5-1

cdr3_aa: CASRQDHSLNTEAFF
cdr3_nt: TGTGCCAGCAGACAAGACCACTCTCTGAACACTGAAGCTTTCTTT
d_call: -
clone_size: -
j_call: TRBJ1-1
v_call: TRBV6-1

cdr3_aa: CASSRQDYEQYF
cdr3_nt: TGTGCCAGCAGCCGACAGGACTACGAGCAGTACTTC
d_call: -
clone_size: -
j_call: TRBJ2-7
v_call: TRBV7-9

cdr3_aa: CASSYPGTQSYEQYF
cdr3_nt: TGTGCCAGCAGTTACCCTGGGACCCAGTCCTACGAGCAGTACTTC
d_call: -
clone_size: -
j_call: TRBJ2-7
v_call: TRBV6-5

cdr3_aa: CASQGVGYTF
cdr3_nt: TGTGCCAGCCAAGGGGTCGGCTACACCTTC
d_call: -
clone_size: few
j_call: TRBJ1-2
v_call: TRBV28